These 13 T cell receptor beta chains came from one sample sequenced in a study of blood T cell repertoires in COVID-19. Sequenced by immunoSEQ multiplex PCR; TCRdb stores in-frame clones only, minus some. The sample yields 250,000 to 350,000 clones, more than 80% seen once. The sequenced material came from PBMCs or T cells enriched from blood (not recorded which). The receptors originated from a woman aged 25 to 39 who had recovered from COVID-19.

This clone is a singleton in its sample. The chain couples TRBV4-3 to TRBJ2-3; 9 bases align to TRBD2. The CDR3 has 15 amino acids. Unmatched junction bases numbered 1, after V lost 3 bases and J lost 0 bases. Germline CDR1 reads LGHNA; CDR2 reads YSLEER. The CDR3 region is CASSHTSGSTDTQYF. CDR3 sequence (DNA): TGCGCCAGCAGCCATACTAGCGGGAGCACAGATACGCAGTATTTT.

The chain links TRBV28 to TRBJ1-6; TRBD1 is a possible D gene (5 bases). Germline values: CDR1 MDHEN, CDR2 SYDVKM. V lost 5 bases to trimming and J lost 7 bases, with 9 bases between them. The CDR3 length is 13 residues. The CDR3 is CASSGGGNSPLHF. The CDR3 DNA is TGTGCCAGCAGTGGGGGGGGGAATTCACCCCTCCACTTT. The full variable domain, in which reference TRBV28 and TRBJ1-6 provide the parts outside the CDR3, is DVKVTQSSRYLVKRTGEKVFLECVQDMDHENMFWYRQDPGLGLRLIYFSYDVKMKEKGDIPEGYSVSREKKERFSLILESASTNQTSMYLCASSGGGNSPLHFGNGTRLTVT.

The chain combines TRBV7-2 with TRBJ2-1; 8 nucleotides line up with TRBD1. This CDR3 region has 14 residues. V dropped 7 bases and J dropped 2; count of bases not matched to a gene: 4. Germline lookup yields CDR1 SGHTA and CDR2 FQGNSA. The chain's CDR3 is CASTQDRAYNEQFF. In nucleotides, the CDR3 is TGTGCCAGCACTCAGGACAGGGCCTACAATGAGCAGTTCTTC.

V is TRBV6-5 and J is TRBJ1-2; D is ambiguous. CDR1 is MNHEY, CDR2 SVGAGI, per germline. There are 12 residues in the CDR3. V lost 6 bases, J lost 3 bases, and 8 bases lay in between. The CDR3 here is CASRREDYGYTF. The CDR3, as DNA: TGTGCCAGCAGGCGTGAGGACTATGGCTACACCTTC.

This chain joins TRBV7-9 and TRBJ1-2, with D tentatively TRBD1 (5 bases). The V gene's germline CDR1 is SEHNR and CDR2 FQNEAQ (reference sequence). Trimming cost V 1 base and J 6 bases, with 9 bases left between them. This CDR3 is built from 13 residues. CDR3 in amino acids: CASSLEPTDGYTF. In nucleotides, the CDR3 is TGTGCCAGCAGCTTAGAACCGACAGATGGCTACACCTTC.

This chain connects TRBV10-3 to TRBJ2-3, with D perhaps matching TRBD2 (6 bases). Trimming removed 2 bases at V and 2 bases at J, with 14 bases between. Germline CDR1 reads ENHRY; CDR2 reads SYGVKD. The CDR3 is 16 residues long. The CDR3 sequence: CAISEPRRGSTDTQYF. The CDR3 DNA follows: TGTGCCATCAGTGAGCCCCGGCGGGGATCCACAGATACGCAGTATTTT.

The V gene is TRBV9, the J gene TRBJ2-2, with D possibly matching TRBD1 (5 bases). CDR3 length equals 16 residues. V lost 4 bases, J lost 1 base, and 14 bases lay in between. Germline loops: CDR1 SGDLS, CDR2 YYNGEE. The CDR3 nucleotides are TGTGCCAGCAGCCCTCATCTACAGGTGAACACCGGGGAGCTGTTTTTT. Translating it yields CASSPHLQVNTGELFF.

As for this clone: A junction end diverges from the germline sequence, so it may reflect a read error. V is TRBV5-4 and J is TRBJ1-1; a weak D match, TRBD1 (5 bases). The CDR3 has 15 residues. CDR1 SGHNT and CDR2 YYREEE come from the germline V gene (reference sequence). Here the CDR3 reads CASSLWVGVKTEAFF. CDR3 coding DNA: TGTGCCAGCAGCTTGTGGGTAGGGGTGAAGACTGAAGCTTTCTTT.

The chain employs TRBV19 and TRBJ1-5, with 8 bases matching TRBD1. The germline gives CDR1 LNHDA, CDR2 SQIVND (reference sequence). The CDR3 totals 14 residues. With 2 bases clipped from V and 5 bases from J, the junction kept 2 bases outside the gene matches. The CDR3 here is CASSIRDRYQPQHF. CDR3 DNA: TGTGCCAGTAGTATAAGGGACAGGTATCAGCCCCAGCATTTT.

V and J are TRBV5-8 and TRBJ2-1, with 8 nucleotides matching TRBD1. V shed 5 bases, J shed 4 bases, and the junction held 11 bases outside the gene matches. The CDR3 is made up of 16 amino acids. From germline, CDR1 is SGHTS and CDR2 YDEGEE. CDR3 in amino acids: CASSLIRTGRYNEQFF. The CDR3 region has the DNA TGTGCCAGCAGTTTGATTCGGACAGGGAGGTACAATGAGCAGTTCTTC.

The chain combines TRBV11-2 with TRBJ2-7; 11 bases map to TRBD2. The germline V gene has CDR1 SGHAT and CDR2 FQNNGV. The CDR3 contains 18 residues. V was clipped by 5 bases and J by 6 bases; unmatched bases: 18. CDR3 residues: CASSPFSEFTSGSVEQYF. In DNA form, the CDR3 reads TGTGCCAGCAGCCCCTTCTCGGAGTTTACTAGCGGGAGCGTCGAGCAGTACTTC.

The rearrangement joins TRBV6-5 to TRBJ2-7; TRBD1 is a possible D gene (6 bases). This CDR3 contains 14 residues. V was trimmed by 8 bases and J by 5 bases, leaving 19 bases between them. Looked up from germline, CDR1 is MNHEY and CDR2 is SVGAGI. CDR3 loop: CASSPGGRAHEQYF. As DNA, the CDR3 is TGTGCCAGCTCCCCTGGGGGCCGCGCCCACGAGCAGTACTTC.

The chain couples TRBV4-3 to TRBJ1-4, with 10 nucleotides matching TRBD1. V was pared by 3 bases and J by 4 bases, with 2 bases of the junction left unmatched. This CDR3 is built from 15 residues. Germline CDR1 LGHNA, CDR2 YSLEER. CDR3 DNA sequence: TGCGCCAGCAGCCAGACAGGGGGCGGTAATGAAAAACTGTTTTTT. Translating it yields CASSQTGGGNEKLFF.